The 20 T cell receptor beta chains presented below share a single source sample, sequenced in a study of shared clonotypes between healthy human individuals. Measured with immunoSEQ multiplex PCR; TCRdb has only the in-frame clones, and not every one. The sample lists about 1 million clones; around 74% were seen once. The sequenced sample consisted of memory CD4+ T cells sorted from blood. Subset meaning: CD45RA-negative fraction. The receptor set was obtained from a man between 18 and 35 years old in good health.

This clone has just one count. The CDR3 reads CATSRDPNSDNEQFF. CDR3 nucleotide sequence: TGTGCCACCAGCAGAGATCCCAACAGCGACAATGAGCAGTTCTTC. The chain has TRBV15 and TRBJ2-1; D is unclear. From germline, CDR1 is LNHNV and CDR2 YYDKDF (reference sequence). Between the trimmed V and J ends, which lost 0 bases and 5 bases, there was a span of 11 bases. CDR3 length: 15 residues.

The chain has TRBV7-9 and TRBJ1-2; 9 bases fit TRBD1. CDR1 and CDR2 from the germline V gene are SEHNR and FQNEAQ (reference sequence). V lost 5 bases and J lost 6; bases outside the gene matches: 7. This CDR3 is built from 14 residues. CDR3 residues: CASSPDRGLHGYTF. The CDR3 DNA reads as TGTGCCAGCAGCCCGGACAGGGGATTACATGGCTACACCTTC.

A word on this clone: In the same sample, other DNA sequences code for this CDR3. This sequence joins TRBV11-2 and TRBJ2-3; D possibly corresponds to TRBD2 (6 bases). The V end was cut by 1 base, the J end by 2 bases, with 10 bases between. Per germline, CDR1 SGHAT and CDR2 FQNNGV. CDR3 length: 15 amino acids. The CDR3 nucleotides are TGTGCCAGCAGCTTAGGTAGCGGCTACACAGATACGCAGTATTTT. It specifies CASSLGSGYTDTQYF.

The chain combines TRBV7-8 with TRBJ2-1; 11 bases match TRBD2. CDR3 size: 15 residues. J gave up 8 bases and V 5 bases, and 8 bases lay outside the gene matches. Germline V gives CDR1 SGHVS, CDR2 FQNEAQ. The CDR3 loop is CASSVTSGRVYEQFF. CDR3 nucleotides: TGTGCCAGCAGCGTTACTAGCGGGAGAGTGTATGAGCAGTTCTTC.

The rearrangement joins TRBV18 to TRBJ1-6; D is undetermined. The ends were cut back, 5 bases at V and 10 bases at J, with 21 bases in the middle. Looked up from germline, CDR1 is KGHSH and CDR2 is LQKENI. The CDR3 has 16 amino acids. DNA for the CDR3: TGTGCCAGCTCAGCCCCCGGTGAACATAGCGAATCACCCCTCCACTTT. Amino acid sequence: CASSAPGEHSESPLHF.

In this sample, this clone turned up once. The chain joins TRBV7-2 to TRBJ2-1; 9 bases agree with TRBD2. The V segment lost 1 base and the J segment 9 bases; nucleotides outside the gene matches: 7. This CDR3 is 15 amino acids long. Germline V gene lookup returns CDR1 SGHTA and CDR2 FQGNSA. CDR3 bases: TGTGCCAGCAGCTTAGATTCGGCGGGGGGGCGTGAGCAGTTCTTC. Translating it yields CASSLDSAGGREQFF. Full variable domain (remainder filled in from reference TRBV7-2 and TRBJ2-1): GAGVSQSPSNKVTEKGKDVELRCDPISGHTALYWYRQSLGQGLEFLIYFQGNSAPDKSGLPSDRFSAERTGGSVSTLTIQRTQQEDSAVYLCASSLDSAGGREQFFGPGTRLTVL.

A single count supports this clone. The CDR3 loop is CSALDSLEQFF. The CDR3 bases are TGCAGTGCCCTTGACAGTCTTGAGCAGTTCTTC. The rearrangement joins TRBV20-1 to TRBJ2-1, with a tentative D call TRBD1 (5 bases). The CDR3 is made up of 11 amino acids. Germline values: CDR1 DFQATT, CDR2 SNEGSKA (reference sequence). The V and J ends lost 6 bases and 9 bases respectively, with 12 bases between them.

This clone occurred a few times. The chain recombines TRBV20-1 with TRBJ1-2; no reliable D call. The CDR3 is 11 amino acids. Germline CDR1 DFQATT, CDR2 SNEGSKA (reference sequence). Trimming left V 5 bases short and J 7 bases short, with 11 bases between. CDR3 loop: CSADLVSGYTF. CDR3 bases: TGCAGTGCTGACCTCGTGAGTGGCTACACCTTC.

This chain joins TRBV4-1 and TRBJ1-2, with TRBD1 as a possible D gene (5 bases). Per germline, CDR1 MGHRA and CDR2 YSYEKL. The CDR3 length is 14 residues. The germline V and J ends were trimmed by 0 bases and 8 bases, with 13 bases remaining between them. CDR3 nucleotides: TGCGCCAGCAGCCAAGACTCTGGACGACAGGGCTACACCTTC. Translated: CASSQDSGRQGYTF.

Only a few counts were recorded for this clone. V is TRBV7-9 and J is TRBJ2-1; 8 bases are shared with TRBD1. Trimming at V came to 4 bases and at J to 7 bases, leaving 9 bases not matched to a gene. The germline CDR1 and CDR2 sequences are SEHNR and FQNEAQ (reference sequence). The CDR3 is made up of 15 amino acids. CDR3 nucleotide sequence: TGTGCCAGCAGCTATCGACAGGGGCTCTCGAATGAGCAGTTCTTC. Protein sequence: CASSYRQGLSNEQFF.

V and J are TRBV7-8 and TRBJ2-7; the D gene could be TRBD1 or TRBD2 (5 bases each). Germline-derived CDR1 and CDR2 are SGHVS and FQNEAQ. The CDR3 has 16 amino acids. Trimming removed 5 bases at V and 0 bases at J, with 17 bases between. CDR3 sequence reads: CASSKNPGRSSYEQYF. The CDR3, as DNA: TGTGCCAGCAGCAAAAATCCGGGACGCAGCTCCTACGAGCAGTACTTC.

J is TRBJ2-5 and V is TRBV7-8; 8 bases agree with TRBD1. Germline V gives CDR1 SGHVS, CDR2 FQNEAQ. This CDR3 region has 14 residues. V lost 3 bases, J lost 5 bases, and 5 bases stayed unmatched. CDR3 region: CASSFNRGLETQYF. CDR3 nucleotides: TGTGCCAGCAGCTTTAACAGGGGGTTGGAGACCCAGTACTTC.

The chain joins TRBV28 to TRBJ2-3, with a possible D match to TRBD1 (6 bases). The CDR3 runs 14 residues. CDR1 and CDR2 (germline): MDHEN, SYDVKM. Between the trimmed V and J ends, which lost 2 bases and 4 bases, there was a span of 10 bases. DNA of the CDR3: TGTGCCAGCAGTTTACAGGGGAACGCAGATACGCAGTATTTT. This translates into CASSLQGNADTQYF.

This clone was seen only a few times. The V call is TRBV5-1, the J call TRBJ1-2; TRBD1 matches at 7 bases. Germline V gene sequence: CDR1 SGHRS, CDR2 YFSETQ. The CDR3 spans 14 residues. The junction had 12 bases not matched to a gene; V was cut back by 5 bases and J by 8 bases. The CDR3 here is CASRDRALEGGYTF. The DNA of the CDR3 is TGCGCCAGCAGAGACAGGGCCCTTGAAGGGGGCTACACCTTC.

V usage is TRBV14 and J usage is TRBJ2-6, with 10 positions matching TRBD1. The CDR3 runs to 18 residues. Germline V lookup: CDR1 SGHDN, CDR2 FVKESK. The trim removed 4 bases at V and 4 bases at J, leaving 10 bases unmatched. CDR3 amino acids: CASSPDRGRGTGANVLTF. The CDR3 DNA follows: TGTGCCAGCAGCCCCGACAGGGGGCGAGGCACCGGGGCCAACGTCCTGACTTTC.

This clone came up once. The chain carries TRBV19 and TRBJ1-4; a weak D match, TRBD1 (6 bases). Germline V lookup: CDR1 LNHDA, CDR2 SQIVND (reference sequence). V shed 5 bases and J shed 8 bases, with 12 bases lying between them. CDR3 size: 13 residues. CDR3 sequence reads: CASSDRQDEKLFF. Written as DNA, the CDR3 is TGTGCCAGTAGTGATCGACAGGACGAAAAACTGTTTTTT.

The V and J genes are TRBV7-9 and TRBJ1-2; weak D call: TRBD1 (5 bases). The CDR3 sequence is 12 residues long. V was shortened by 5 bases and J by 7 bases, with 11 bases between the two germline ends. Germline CDR1 reads SEHNR; CDR2 reads FQNEAQ (reference sequence). The CDR3 sequence: CASSVDRTGYTF. DNA of the CDR3: TGTGCCAGCAGCGTTGACAGAACTGGCTACACCTTC. The full variable domain, its missing parts supplied by reference TRBV7-9 and TRBJ1-2, is DTGVSQNPRHKITKRGQNVTFRCDPISEHNRLYWYRQTLGQGPEFLTYFQNEAQLEKSRLLSDRFSAERPKGSFSTLEIQRTEQGDSAMYLCASSVDRTGYTFGSGTRLTVV.

The V and J genes are TRBV6-1 and TRBJ1-6; 7 bases are shared with TRBD1. The length of the CDR3 is 15 residues. V was pared by 6 bases and J by 5 bases, with 7 bases of the junction left unmatched. The germline gives CDR1 MNHNS, CDR2 SASEGT. The CDR3 DNA sequence: TGTGCCAGCAGGAGGTCGGGACAGAATAATTCACCCCTCCACTTT. This gives the protein CASRRSGQNNSPLHF.

The sample holds a few counts of this clone. The CDR3 spells CASSNRENYGYTF. CDR3 DNA sequence: TGTGCCAGCAGTAACAGGGAAAACTATGGCTACACCTTC. The V call is TRBV5-4, the J call TRBJ1-2; a weak D match, TRBD1 (6 bases). The CDR3 has 13 amino acids. V lost 5 bases, J lost 2 bases, and 10 bases lay in between. Germline lookup yields CDR1 SGHNT and CDR2 YYREEE (reference sequence).

Points on this clone: Different DNA sequences within this sample yield the same CDR3. J is TRBJ2-5 and V is TRBV19; 9 nucleotides agree with TRBD1. This CDR3 is 14 amino acids long. The germline V gene encodes CDR1 LNHDA and CDR2 SQIVND (reference sequence). V lost 6 bases to trimming and J lost 5 bases; unmatched junction nucleotides: 7. CDR3 coding DNA: TGTGCCAGTAGCCCGGGACAGGGTAGGGAGACCCAGTACTTC. Translated, it gives CASSPGQGRETQYF.